Listed below are T cell receptor beta chains from one sample, sequenced in a study of cytomegalovirus exposure and HLA in healthy donors. The data were produced by immunoSEQ multiplex PCR, yet TCRdb's version contains in-frame clones alone and is incomplete. The sample includes roughly 200,000 clones, over 80% seen only once; the top ten take 1.3%. Specimen: PBMCs. These receptors were collected from a man aged 25 to 40 in good health and CMV-seronegative. Both conserved end residues are part of each CDR3. The order of the fields is D gene, V gene, CDR3 length, J gene, clone size, CDR3 DNA, CDR3 protein. A D gene is named only where the DNA matches it firmly. Clone size is stated in some rows and not others, as once, few, many or a class when expanded.

D gene: NA
V gene: TRBV6-5
CDR3 length: 15
J gene: TRBJ1-1
clone size: NA
CDR3 DNA: TGTGCCAGCAGTTACTCGGCCCGAGGACTATCTGAAGCTTTCTTT
CDR3 protein: CASSYSARGLSEAFF

D gene: TRBD2
V gene: TRBV29-1
CDR3 length: 13
J gene: TRBJ2-7
clone size: NA
CDR3 DNA: TGCAGCGTTGGAAATGCGGGGGCCTACGAGCAGTACTTC
CDR3 protein: CSVGNAGAYEQYF

D gene: NA
V gene: TRBV7-9
CDR3 length: 14
J gene: TRBJ2-2
clone size: NA
CDR3 DNA: TGTGCCAGCAGCTTTTCGCAGGGATCCGGGGAGCTGTTTTTT
CDR3 protein: CASSFSQGSGELFF

D gene: TRBD2
V gene: TRBV10-1
CDR3 length: 16
J gene: TRBJ2-7
clone size: NA
CDR3 DNA: TGCGCCAGCAGTGAGATCGGGGGGACCCGCTCCTACGAGCAGTACTTC
CDR3 protein: CASSEIGGTRSYEQYF

D gene: NA
V gene: TRBV18
CDR3 length: 17
J gene: TRBJ1-1
clone size: NA
CDR3 DNA: TGTGCCAGCTCACCAAGTAGCCGGGGGTTCGCGAACACTGAAGCTTTCTTT
CDR3 protein: CASSPSSRGFANTEAFF

D gene: TRBD1
V gene: TRBV28
CDR3 length: 17
J gene: TRBJ2-6
clone size: once
CDR3 DNA: TGTGCCAGCAGTTTTGGGACAGGGCGCTCTGGGGCCAACGTCCTGACTTTC
CDR3 protein: CASSFGTGRSGANVLTF

D gene: NA
V gene: TRBV6-1
CDR3 length: 16
J gene: TRBJ2-7
clone size: NA
CDR3 DNA: TGTGCCAGCAGTGAACCCCCGCGGGATAAATCCTACGAGCAGTACTTC
CDR3 protein: CASSEPPRDKSYEQYF

D gene: TRBD2
V gene: TRBV9
CDR3 length: 15
J gene: TRBJ2-2
clone size: NA
CDR3 DNA: TGTGCCAGCAGCGGATTGCGGGGGGTCACCGGGGAGCTGTTTTTT
CDR3 protein: CASSGLRGVTGELFF

D gene: NA
V gene: TRBV5-4
CDR3 length: 12
J gene: TRBJ1-2
clone size: NA
CDR3 DNA: TGTGCCAGCAGCTTTGACAACTCTGGCTACACCTTC
CDR3 protein: CASSFDNSGYTF

D gene: TRBD2
V gene: TRBV7-2
CDR3 length: 15
J gene: TRBJ2-3
clone size: NA
CDR3 DNA: TGTGCCAGCAGCCGTAGCGGGGGGCCGGTGGATACGCAGTATTTT
CDR3 protein: CASSRSGGPVDTQYF

D gene: TRBD1
V gene: TRBV25-1
CDR3 length: 16
J gene: TRBJ2-1
clone size: NA
CDR3 DNA: TGTGCCAGCAGTGAACCTAAGGGACAGGGGGACAATGAGCAGTTCTTC
CDR3 protein: CASSEPKGQGDNEQFF

D gene: NA
V gene: TRBV18
CDR3 length: 12
J gene: TRBJ2-1
clone size: NA
CDR3 DNA: TGTGCCAGCTCACGGCTGGAGAGTGAGCAGTTCTTC
CDR3 protein: CASSRLESEQFF

D gene: NA
V gene: TRBV7-8
CDR3 length: 16
J gene: TRBJ1-2
clone size: once
CDR3 DNA: TGTGCCAACAGCTTAGCGCGGGGGATGCCTATCTATGGCTACACCTTC
CDR3 protein: CANSLARGMPIYGYTF

D gene: NA
V gene: TRBV27
CDR3 length: 16
J gene: TRBJ2-1
clone size: NA
CDR3 DNA: TGTGCCAGCAGTTTATATGGTGAGAGCTCCTACAATGAGCAGTTCTTC
CDR3 protein: CASSLYGESSYNEQFF

D gene: NA
V gene: TRBV29-1
CDR3 length: 13
J gene: TRBJ1-1
clone size: NA
CDR3 DNA: TGCAGCGGGCTGAAAAAGACAGGCATCGAAGCTTTCTTT
CDR3 protein: CSGLKKTGIEAFF

D gene: TRBD2
V gene: TRBV18
CDR3 length: 14
J gene: TRBJ2-1
clone size: NA
CDR3 DNA: TGTGCCAGCTCACGTAGCGGGGGGAATAATGAGCAGTTCTTC
CDR3 protein: CASSRSGGNNEQFF

D gene: TRBD2
V gene: TRBV11-3
CDR3 length: 18
J gene: TRBJ2-1
clone size: NA
CDR3 DNA: TGTGCCAGCAGCCGAGATTCGGCGGGAGGGCCTTCCTACAATGAGCAGTTCTTC
CDR3 protein: CASSRDSAGGPSYNEQFF

D gene: TRBD2
V gene: TRBV9
CDR3 length: 16
J gene: TRBJ2-3
clone size: few
CDR3 DNA: TGTGCCAGCAGCGTAGTGATAGCGGGGGGGTTAGATACGCAGTATTTT
CDR3 protein: CASSVVIAGGLDTQYF

D gene: NA
V gene: TRBV6-6
CDR3 length: 14
J gene: TRBJ2-7
clone size: NA
CDR3 DNA: TGTGCCAGCAGTCTGCTCGGGCAGGGCCACGAGCAGTACTTC
CDR3 protein: CASSLLGQGHEQYF

D gene: TRBD2
V gene: TRBV7-2
CDR3 length: 14
J gene: TRBJ2-1
clone size: NA
CDR3 DNA: TGTGCCAGCAGCCGGGGGGGCGGTTACAATGAGCAGTTCTTC
CDR3 protein: CASSRGGGYNEQFF

D gene: NA
V gene: TRBV7-9
CDR3 length: 14
J gene: TRBJ1-3
clone size: once
CDR3 DNA: TGTGCCAGCAGCTTACGGGGCTCTGGAAACACCATATATTTT
CDR3 protein: CASSLRGSGNTIYF

D gene: NA
V gene: TRBV27
CDR3 length: 13
J gene: TRBJ2-7
clone size: NA
CDR3 DNA: TGTGCCAGCAGTTTAGGACACTCCTACGAGCAGTACTTC
CDR3 protein: CASSLGHSYEQYF

D gene: NA
V gene: TRBV20-1
CDR3 length: 11
J gene: TRBJ2-1
clone size: NA
CDR3 DNA: TGCAGTGCTAGACTAAGCGGTGAGCAGTTCTTC
CDR3 protein: CSARLSGEQFF

D gene: TRBD1
V gene: TRBV7-9
CDR3 length: 13
J gene: TRBJ1-2
clone size: NA
CDR3 DNA: TGTGCCAGCAGCTCCGGACAGGGCCAATTGATCTTCTTC
CDR3 protein: CASSSGQGQLIFF

D gene: NA
V gene: TRBV14
CDR3 length: 13
J gene: TRBJ2-4
clone size: once
CDR3 DNA: TGTGCCAGCAGTGGGGGGGCACGGGACATTCAGTACTTC
CDR3 protein: CASSGGARDIQYF